The subject of this entry is one TCR beta chain. Its antigen remains unidentified. Version v3.0 of the immunoSEQ assay ran at survey level. The protocol was immunoSEQ multiplex PCR, while the TCRdb copy is restricted to in-frame clones and leaves out a portion. The profile covers over 15,000 clones, with about 80% appearing a single time and about 11% taken by the ten largest. The ends lost 6 bases at V and 5 bases at J; junction bases unmatched: 12. Looked up from germline, CDR1 is MNHEY and CDR2 is SMNVEV (reference sequence). This CDR3 is built from 17 residues. These data come from a study of long-term antiretroviral therapy in people with HIV. Regarding the study as a whole: Repertoires from HIV showed CDR3 length ranges narrower than those of controls.

Cryopreserved PBMC numbered about 1-10 million per sample before DNA extraction. The chain links TRBV27 to TRBJ2-1, with TRBD1 matching over 11 bases. This clonotype was obtained from a middle-aged woman with HIV. The sample here was unsorted PBMCs, taken 0.2 years after starting antiretroviral therapy. This CDR3 reads CASRPRAGTGGNNEQFF. CDR3 coding DNA: TGTGCCAGCAGACCTAGAGCCGGGACAGGGGGTAACAATGAGCAGTTCTTC.